The 24 T cell receptor beta chains given below trace back to one sample, sequenced in a study of T cell repertoires in cytomegalovirus infection. TCRdb recomputed calls from the reads with MiXCR, one row per CDR3 protein. Of about 740,000 distinct CDR3 sequences in the sample, around a third are singletons; the top ten hold 15% to 20%. These receptors' antigens are unknown. This sample comprised cultured PBMCs, obtained from culture after CMV antigen stimulation. The receptors were gathered from a human donor in good health (CMV status not recorded). Some clones in this sample may be carry-over from other donors' samples.

This clonotype was seen once. V and J are TRBV4-1 and TRBJ1-1; 7 bases fit TRBD1. The CDR3 loop spans 14 amino acids. Trimming at V came to 6 bases and at J to 6 bases, leaving 10 bases not matched to a gene. From germline, CDR1 is MGHRA and CDR2 YSYEKL. This CDR3 reads CASSRQGGDPEAFF. The CDR3 DNA reads TGCGCCAGCAGTCGCCAGGGGGGTGACCCTGAAGCTTTCTTT.

The chain recombines TRBV28 with TRBJ2-2, with TRBD2 matching over 12 bases. After removal of 7 bases from V and 7 bases from J, the junction contained 13 bases not matched to a gene. In germline, CDR1 is MDHEN, CDR2 SYDVKM. This CDR3 is 17 amino acids long. The CDR3: CASNTLAGGPTGGELFF. The CDR3 nucleotides read TGTGCCAGCAACACCCTAGCGGGGGGGCCTACAGGCGGGGAGCTGTTTTTT.

This clonotype was seen a few times. V gene TRBV6-2 or TRBV6-3 combines with J gene TRBJ2-1, with 8 positions matching TRBD1. The CDR3 sequence is 14 residues long. Trimming cost V 6 bases and J 10 bases; bases outside gene matches: 11. Germline values: CDR1 MNHEY, CDR2 SVGEGT. CDR3 DNA sequence: TGTGCCAGCAGGGACAGGGCCCCGGATGGAGAGCAGTTCTTC. Protein: CASRDRAPDGEQFF.

This chain connects TRBV10-3 to TRBJ2-3, with TRBD1 as a possible D gene (5 bases). V was cut by 11 bases and J by 6 bases, with 12 bases left in between. The germline CDR1 and CDR2 sequences are ENHRY and SYGVKD. The CDR3 is 11 amino acids. The CDR3 region is CASRDADTQYF. Here the CDR3 DNA reads TGTGCCTCCAGGGATGCGGATACGCAGTATTTT.

The chain joins TRBV11-2 to TRBJ2-1; a possible D gene is TRBD1 (6 bases). The CDR3 is 18 amino acids. From germline, CDR1 is SGHAT and CDR2 FQNNGV. Trimming took 1 base from V and 0 from J, leaving 16 bases between them. This CDR3 reads CASSLAPFQGSSYNEQFF. Here the CDR3 DNA reads TGTGCCAGCAGCTTAGCTCCATTCCAGGGGAGCTCCTACAATGAGCAGTTCTTC.

This sequence joins TRBV20-1 and TRBJ1-5, with unresolved D. Germline CDR1 is DFQATT and CDR2 is SNEGSKA (reference sequence). The V gene lost 1 base and the J gene lost 10 bases, with 11 bases spanning the gap. The CDR3 extends over 12 amino acids. This CDR3 is CSARATDGPQHF. The CDR3 DNA follows: TGCAGTGCTAGAGCGACCGACGGCCCCCAGCATTTT.

Many counts were recorded for this clonotype. The chain couples TRBV7-2 to TRBJ2-7; 8 bases map to TRBD2. The ends lost 0 bases at V and 7 bases at J; junction bases unmatched: 11. Germline-derived CDR1 and CDR2 are SGHTA and FQGNSA. The CDR3 spans 16 residues. The CDR3 loop reads CASSLAHSGGPWEQYF. The DNA for the CDR3 is TGTGCCAGCAGCTTAGCGCATTCGGGAGGGCCGTGGGAGCAGTACTTC.

This clonotype was recorded a few times. The chain has TRBV10-3 and TRBJ1-1; possible D gene TRBD1, 6 bases. The CDR3 covers 13 residues. Trimming took 6 bases from V and 6 from J, leaving 14 bases between them. CDR1 and CDR2 (germline): ENHRY, SYGVKD. The CDR3 DNA sequence: TGTGCCATCAGAGGGGGGGCCGGGGCTGAAGCTTTCTTT. It translates to CAIRGGAGAEAFF.

This chain connects TRBV5-4 to TRBJ2-3; D is perhaps TRBD2 (5 bases). Germline CDR1 and CDR2: SGHNT and YYREEE (reference sequence). The CDR3 runs to 15 residues. V shed 2 bases and J shed 6 bases, with 16 bases lying between them. CDR3 in amino acids: CASSFLGGPADTQYF. CDR3 nucleotide sequence: TGTGCCAGCAGCTTTTTAGGCGGGCCTGCTGATACGCAGTATTTT.

The chain has TRBV7-2 and TRBJ2-7; 7 bases are a match to TRBD1. Per germline, CDR1 SGHTA and CDR2 FQGNSA. V shed 5 bases, J shed 4 bases, and the junction held 8 bases outside the gene matches. This CDR3 comprises 14 residues. CDR3 sequence (DNA): TGTGCCAGCAGCATACCCGGGACAGTATACGAGCAGTACTTC. Amino acid sequence: CASSIPGTVYEQYF. The variable domain in full, completed from reference TRBV7-2 and TRBJ2-7, reads GAGVSQSPSNKVTEKGKDVELRCDPISGHTALYWYRQSLGQGLEFLIYFQGNSAPDKSGLPSDRFSAERTGGSVSTLTIQRTQQEDSAVYLCASSIPGTVYEQYFGPGTRLTVT.

This clonotype was seen at least ten times. The chain carries TRBV12-3 or TRBV12-4 and TRBJ1-1, with unresolved D. This CDR3 contains 12 residues. V lost 6 bases, J lost 1 base, and 6 bases lay in between. CDR3 protein: CASSSGNTEAFF. In DNA form, the CDR3 reads TGTGCCAGCAGCAGCGGGAACACTGAAGCTTTCTTT.

This clonotype was recorded a few times. For the CDR3, the DNA is TGTGCCAGCAGTGAAGCTCCGACCCAGTACTTC. Translated, it gives CASSEAPTQYF. The chain has TRBV6-1 and TRBJ2-5; D call uncertain. V was shortened by 0 bases and J by 7 bases, with 3 bases between the two germline ends. The CDR3 extends over 11 amino acids. Per the germline V gene, CDR1 is MNHNS and CDR2 is SASEGT.

This chain uses TRBV7-9 with TRBJ2-2; D not resolved. Germline CDR1 and CDR2: SEHNR and FQNEAQ (reference sequence). V lost 3 bases, J lost 7 bases, and 6 bases lay in between. The length of the CDR3 is 12 residues. The CDR3 nucleotides are TGTGCCAGCAGCTTTCCGTTCGGGGAGCTGTTTTTT. Amino acid sequence: CASSFPFGELFF.

Details on this clonotype: This may stem from a read error, because a much larger clone lies one nucleotide away. J is TRBJ1-1 and V is TRBV7-8, with D possibly TRBD1 on 5 matching bases. This CDR3 is built from 14 residues. Germline CDR1 reads SGHVS; CDR2 reads FQNEAQ. Trimming removed 3 bases from V and 4 bases from J, with 12 bases in between. The CDR3 coding sequence is TGTGCCAGCAGCTTTGATTCCAGGGCCACTGAAGCTTTCTTT. Its protein product is CASSFDSRATEAFF.

There are a few counts of this clonotype. V gene TRBV20-1 combines with J gene TRBJ2-3, with TRBD2 as a possible D gene (6 bases). The germline V and J ends were trimmed by 2 bases and 0 bases, with 12 bases remaining between them. CDR3 length: 15 residues. CDR1 and CDR2 (germline): DFQATT, SNEGSKA (reference sequence). Here the CDR3 DNA reads TGCAGTGCTAGAATCGGCGGGACCAGCACAGATACGCAGTATTTT. Protein sequence: CSARIGGTSTDTQYF.

This clonotype appeared many times. The chain combines TRBV7-6 with TRBJ2-7; 8 bases are shared with TRBD2. After removal of 5 bases from V and 3 bases from J, the junction contained 9 bases not matched to a gene. The CDR3 consists of 15 residues. From germline, CDR1 is SGHVS and CDR2 FNYEAQ. The CDR3 spells CASSLRREGRYEQYF. The CDR3 DNA reads as TGTGCCAGCAGCCTCCGCCGGGAGGGCCGCTACGAGCAGTACTTC.

This clonotype was counted between two and nine times. The chain combines TRBV12-3 or TRBV12-4 with TRBJ2-7; D possibly uses TRBD1 or TRBD2 (5 bases each). This CDR3 is 15 amino acids long. Trimming stripped 2 bases from V and 3 bases from J, with 14 bases between. Written as DNA, the CDR3 is TGTGCCAGCAGTTTATCCCCGGGACCGCTCTACGAGCAGTACTTC. As protein: CASSLSPGPLYEQYF.

A word on this clonotype: Mismatch with germline at one junction end may stem from a read error. The genes are TRBV20-1 and TRBJ2-5; 12 bases match TRBD2. CDR1 is DFQATT, CDR2 SNEGSKA, per germline (reference sequence). There are 13 residues in the CDR3. The CDR3, as DNA: TGCAGTTCTAGCGGGAGGGCCGGAGAGACCCAGTACTTC. This gives the protein CSSSGRAGETQYF.

The chain carries TRBV20-1 and TRBJ2-3; D remains ambiguous. CDR1 and CDR2 from the germline V gene are DFQATT and SNEGSKA (reference sequence). Trimming shortened V by 0 bases and J by 14 bases, and 12 bases separated the two germline ends. The CDR3 has 11 residues. CDR3 protein: CSARESGRGYF. CDR3 nucleotide sequence: TGCAGTGCTAGAGAGAGTGGTAGAGGGTATTTT.

This clonotype came up many times. The CDR3 coding sequence is TGTGCCAGCGGGCTGGGGCTAGAGACCACAGATACGCAGTATTTT. As protein: CASGLGLETTDTQYF. This chain connects TRBV7-2 to TRBJ2-3; TRBD1 might be the D (5 bases). Per germline, CDR1 SGHTA and CDR2 FQGNSA. The CDR3 spans 15 residues. Trimming removed 8 bases from V and 2 bases from J, with 17 bases in between.

This clonotype was observed many times. J is TRBJ1-4 and V is TRBV7-8; a possible D gene is TRBD1 (5 bases). Germline CDR1 SGHVS, CDR2 FQNEAQ. Trimming took off 7 bases at V and 8 bases at J, with 17 bases between the two ends. CDR3 length: 14 residues. DNA of the CDR3: TGTGCCAGCACCACTAGGCAGGGCGTGGAAAAACTGTTTTTT. Its protein is CASTTRQGVEKLFF.

This clonotype was seen more than once but under ten times. The genes are TRBV11-3 and TRBJ1-1; D call uncertain. The length of the CDR3 is 16 residues. The V end was cut by 0 bases, the J end by 3 bases, with 14 bases between. Germline V CDR1 and CDR2: SGHNT, YENEEA. CDR3 in DNA: TGTGCCAGCAGCTTAGATCTTTACAGATCCTACACTGAAGCTTTCTTT. Encoded protein: CASSLDLYRSYTEAFF.

The chain uses TRBV7-4 and TRBJ2-1, with TRBD2 matching over 8 bases. J lost 5 bases, V lost 2 bases, and 2 bases had no gene match. Germline V gene lookup returns CDR1 SGHVT and CDR2 SQSDAQ. This CDR3 has 14 residues. CDR3 DNA: TGTGCCAGCAGCTTAACTAGCGGTCACAATGAGCAGTTCTTC. This gives the protein CASSLTSGHNEQFF. Drawing the rest from reference TRBV7-4 and TRBJ2-1, the complete variable domain is GAGVSQSPRYKVAKRGRDVALRCDSISGHVTLYWYRQTLGQGSEVLTYSQSDAQRDKSGRPSGRFSAERPERSVSTLKIQRTEQGDSAVYLCASSLTSGHNEQFFGPGTRLTVL.

This clonotype has a handful of counts. V and J are TRBV6-2 or TRBV6-3 and TRBJ1-1; possibly TRBD1 for D (5 bases). CDR3 length: 13 amino acids. Trimming stripped 7 bases from V and 11 bases from J, with 20 bases between. Germline loops: CDR1 MNHEY, CDR2 SVGEGT. CDR3 coding DNA: TGTGCCAGCATCAGAAACGGGGGTTCGGCCGCTTTCTTT. Encoded protein: CASIRNGGSAAFF.